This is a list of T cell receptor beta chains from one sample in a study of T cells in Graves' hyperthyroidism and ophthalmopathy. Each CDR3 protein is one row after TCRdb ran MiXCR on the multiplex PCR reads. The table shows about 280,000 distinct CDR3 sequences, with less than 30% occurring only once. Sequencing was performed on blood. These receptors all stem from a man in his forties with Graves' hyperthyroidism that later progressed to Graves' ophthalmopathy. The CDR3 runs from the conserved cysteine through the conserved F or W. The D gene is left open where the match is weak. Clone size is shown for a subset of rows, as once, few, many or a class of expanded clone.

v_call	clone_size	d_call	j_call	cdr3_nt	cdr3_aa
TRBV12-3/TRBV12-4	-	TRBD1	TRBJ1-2	TGTGCCAGCAGTCCCGGGGACAGACCATATGGCTACACCTTC	CASSPGDRPYGYTF
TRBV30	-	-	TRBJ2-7	TGTGCCTGGAGTGTCTTCAGTTCCGAGCAGTACTTC	CAWSVFSSEQYF
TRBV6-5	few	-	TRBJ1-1	TGTGCCAGCAGTTACTCATGGGGGCTGAACACTGAAGCTTTCTTT	CASSYSWGLNTEAFF
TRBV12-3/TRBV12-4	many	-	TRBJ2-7	TGTGCCAGCAGTCACCGGGACTCCATCTACTACGAGCAGTACTTC	CASSHRDSIYYEQYF
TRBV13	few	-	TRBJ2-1	TGTGCCAGCAGTCCCGTCCTAGCCGGTGAGCAGTTCTTC	CASSPVLAGEQFF
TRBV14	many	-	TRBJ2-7	TGTGCCAGCAGCCGACAACTAGGCCTTACCTACGAGCAGTACTTC	CASSRQLGLTYEQYF
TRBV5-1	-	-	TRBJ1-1	TGCGCCAGCTCCGAGGGGGGAACTGAAGCTTTCTTT	CASSEGGTEAFF
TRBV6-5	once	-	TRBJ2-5	TGTGCCAGCAGTTACACGGAGGGACGTCAGTACCAAGAGACCCAGTACTTC	CASSYTEGRQYQETQYF
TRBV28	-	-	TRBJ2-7	TGTGCCAGCAGTTTAAGGGGGAGGGATTACGAGCAGTACTTC	CASSLRGRDYEQYF
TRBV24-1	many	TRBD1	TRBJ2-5	TGTGCCACCAGTGATTCAAGAGCTTCGGCAGGGGGCAAGGTTGGGACCCAGTACTTC	CATSDSRASAGGKVGTQYF
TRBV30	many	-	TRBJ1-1	TGTGCCTGGAGTGTACACCCCGGAGGGGGCACTGAAGCTTTCTTT	CAWSVHPGGGTEAFF
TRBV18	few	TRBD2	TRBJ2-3	TGTGCCAACTCACTCGGGACTAGCCACACAGATACGCAGTATTTT	CANSLGTSHTDTQYF
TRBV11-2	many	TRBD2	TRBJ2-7	TGTGCCAGCAGCTGGGGACTAGTTAGGGAGCAGTACTTC	CASSWGLVREQYF
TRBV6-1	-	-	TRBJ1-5	TGTGCCAGCAGTGAAGGGTCTCCGGCCCAGCATTTT	CASSEGSPAQHF
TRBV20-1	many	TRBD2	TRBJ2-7	TGCAGTGCTAGCCCTAGCGGGAGGGCTTACGAGCAGTACTTC	CSASPSGRAYEQYF
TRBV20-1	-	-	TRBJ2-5	TGCAGTGCTAGAGGGAGGGGGGCGGCAGAGACCCAGTACTTC	CSARGRGAAETQYF
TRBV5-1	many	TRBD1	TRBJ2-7	TGCGCCAGCAGCTTCACAGGGGTCTCCTACGAGCAGTACTTC	CASSFTGVSYEQYF
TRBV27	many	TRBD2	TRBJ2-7	TGTGCCAGCAGGGGGAGCGGGAGCTCCTACGAGCAGTACTTC	CASRGSGSSYEQYF
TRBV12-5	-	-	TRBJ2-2	TGTGCTAGTGGTTTGGGTGGGCGGACCGGGGAGCTGTTTTTT	CASGLGGRTGELFF
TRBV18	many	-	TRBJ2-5	TGTGCCAGCTCACCAGGCCTCCTTCAAGAGACCCAGTACTTC	CASSPGLLQETQYF
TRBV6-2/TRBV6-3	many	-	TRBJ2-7	TGTGCCAGCAGGCCACCTAGCGCCCACGAGCAGTACTTC	CASRPPSAHEQYF
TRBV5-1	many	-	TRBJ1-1	TGCGCCAGCAGCACCGGGAGTTCCCGGGTGGGGACTGAAGCTTTCTTT	CASSTGSSRVGTEAFF
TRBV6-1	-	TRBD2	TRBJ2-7	TGTGCCAGCAGCACACGGGGGAGTAGCGGGAAGTACGAGCAGTACTTC	CASSTRGSSGKYEQYF
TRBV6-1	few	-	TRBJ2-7	TGTGCCAGCAGTGAACCCACTTTCTCCTACGAGCAGTACTTC	CASSEPTFSYEQYF
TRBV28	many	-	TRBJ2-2	TGTGCCATCTCTCGATCCTTTGGCGGCACCGGGGAGCTGTTTTTT	CAISRSFGGTGELFF
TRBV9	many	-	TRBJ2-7	TGTGCCAGCAGCGTAGCTGGCCTGGGCGAGCAGTACTTC	CASSVAGLGEQYF